These 24 T cell receptor beta chains were all obtained from the same sample, sequenced in a study of graft-versus-host responses after intestinal transplantation. These receptors have no identified antigens. Sequencing used immunoSEQ multiplex PCR; TCRdb keeps in-frame clones, though not all of them. The table shows over 100,000 clones, with 85% to 95% occurring only once. This specimen consisted of unstimulated CD8+ T cells sorted from spleen or lymph node cells, obtained before transplant. The receptors come from a human donor who was the organ donor for an intestinal transplant.

This clone was found once. This rearrangement joins TRBV18 to TRBJ2-5; D not resolved. The germline V and J ends were trimmed by 1 base and 2 bases, with 2 bases remaining between them. This CDR3 is 12 amino acids long. The germline V gene encodes CDR1 KGHSH and CDR2 LQKENI. The DNA of the CDR3 is TGTGCCAGCTCACCACGGCAAGAGACCCAGTACTTC. Residues: CASSPRQETQYF.

V gene TRBV2 combines with J gene TRBJ2-3; 8 nucleotides match TRBD2. CDR3 length: 13 amino acids. Germline CDR1 is SNHLY and CDR2 is FYNNEI. V lost 5 bases, J lost 8 bases, and 6 bases stayed unmatched. CDR3 residues: CASSPSGLPTQYF. In DNA, the CDR3 is TGTGCCAGCAGTCCTAGCGGGCTGCCTACGCAGTATTTT.

Note on this clone: At the DNA level, this CDR3 is encoded by other sequences in the same sample as well. The chain combines TRBV9 with TRBJ2-1, with TRBD2 identical over 7 bases. Trimming took 2 bases from V and 6 from J; bases not matched to a gene: 8. The germline gives CDR1 SGDLS, CDR2 YYNGEE. This CDR3 is 15 amino acids long. For the CDR3, the DNA is TGTGCCAGCAGCGTCGGCGGGAGTGGAGGCAATGAGCAGTTCTTC. Amino acids: CASSVGGSGGNEQFF.

This chain links TRBV29-1 with TRBJ2-7; 10 bases line up with TRBD1. The CDR3 spans 16 residues. Germline V gives CDR1 SQVTM, CDR2 ANQGSEA. Trimming at V came to 1 base and at J to 4 bases, leaving 10 bases not matched to a gene. This CDR3 reads CSVEGVSGTGEYEQYF. The CDR3 DNA sequence: TGCAGCGTTGAAGGGGTATCCGGGACAGGGGAATACGAGCAGTACTTC.

The J gene is TRBJ2-7, the V gene TRBV19; D gene ambiguous. This CDR3 is built from 16 residues. V lost 2 bases to trimming and J lost 2 bases, with 16 bases between them. The germline V gene has CDR1 LNHDA and CDR2 SQIVND (reference sequence). The CDR3 protein is CASSITVNRLTYEQYF. Written as DNA, the CDR3 is TGTGCCAGTAGTATAACTGTTAACAGACTTACCTACGAGCAGTACTTC. The entire variable domain, with the rest obtained from reference TRBV19 and TRBJ2-7, is as follows: DGGITQSPKYLFRKEGQNVTLSCEQNLNHDAMYWYRQDPGQGLRLIYYSQIVNDFQKGDIAEGYSVSREKKESFPLTVTSAQKNPTAFYLCASSITVNRLTYEQYFGPGTRLTVT.

The CDR3 coding sequence is TGTGCCAGCAGGGCAGCGGAAACATACTCCTACAATGAGCAGTTCTTC. This sequence encodes CASRAAETYSYNEQFF. The J gene is TRBJ2-1, the V gene TRBV27; perhaps TRBD2 as D (5 bases). Germline values: CDR1 MNHEY, CDR2 SMNVEV (reference sequence). This CDR3 contains 16 residues. The ends were cut back, 6 bases at V and 0 bases at J, with 15 bases in the middle.

The gene calls are TRBV5-1 and TRBJ2-7; TRBD1 matches at 7 bases. Germline assignment: CDR1 SGHRS and CDR2 YFSETQ. V lost 0 bases, J lost 0 bases, and 0 bases stayed unmatched. CDR3 length: 14 residues. CDR3 sequence reads: CASSLGQGSYEQYF. Here the CDR3 DNA reads TGCGCCAGCAGCTTGGGACAGGGCTCCTACGAGCAGTACTTC.

This clone was seen only once. This chain links TRBV5-6 with TRBJ1-5; D uncertain. CDR1 and CDR2 (germline): SGHDT, YYEEEE. CDR3 length: 15 amino acids. Trimming removed 5 bases from V and 0 bases from J, with 12 bases in between. The CDR3 DNA is TGTGCCAGCAGTTATCAGAGATCTAGCAATCAGCCCCAGCATTTT. It translates to CASSYQRSSNQPQHF.

V and J are TRBV27 and TRBJ1-1; TRBD1 agrees at 9 bases. This CDR3 is built from 14 residues. Per the germline V gene, CDR1 is MNHEY and CDR2 is SMNVEV (reference sequence). The V gene end was trimmed by 2 bases and the J gene end by 3 bases; junction bases not matched to a gene: 1. CDR3 bases: TGTGCCAGCAGTTTAAGACAGGGGGACACTGAAGCTTTCTTT. This encodes CASSLRQGDTEAFF.

The rearrangement joins TRBV4-2 to TRBJ2-7; the D is unclear. The CDR3 is 16 amino acids. Germline CDR1 reads LGHNA; CDR2 reads YNFKEQ. V dropped 4 bases and J dropped 2 bases, with 18 bases sitting between them. CDR3 in amino acids: CASSRYITGATYEQYF. CDR3 coding DNA: TGTGCCAGCAGCCGATACATCACGGGCGCCACCTACGAGCAGTACTTC.

There are a few counts of this clone. This rearrangement joins TRBV4-3 to TRBJ1-4, with D possibly matching TRBD1 (5 bases). CDR3 length: 14 amino acids. Per germline, CDR1 LGHNA and CDR2 YSLEER. The V end was cut by 1 base, the J end by 8 bases, with 11 bases between. CDR3 DNA: TGCGCCAGCAGCCAAGCTGAGGGGTTGGAAAAACTGTTTTTT. It codes for CASSQAEGLEKLFF.

The CDR3 bases are TGTGCCAGCAGTGACGACAGGGAATACTATGGCTACACCTTC. Protein sequence: CASSDDREYYGYTF. This chain uses TRBV6-1 with TRBJ1-2; TRBD1 aligns across 7 bases. Germline V gives CDR1 MNHNS, CDR2 SASEGT. The CDR3 runs to 14 residues. Trimming removed 3 bases from V and 3 bases from J; junction bases left unmatched: 4.

The J gene is TRBJ2-5, the V gene TRBV7-9; TRBD1 matches 9 bases. This CDR3 has 14 residues. With 4 bases clipped from V and 2 bases from J, the junction kept 2 bases outside the gene matches. The germline CDR1 and CDR2 sequences are SEHNR and FQNEAQ (reference sequence). CDR3 DNA sequence: TGTGCCAGCAGCTCAGGACAGGGGCAAGAGACCCAGTACTTC. It translates to CASSSGQGQETQYF.

This clone appeared once. A junction boundary mismatches the germline segment, possibly from a read error. The V call is TRBV6-5, the J call TRBJ2-7; D may be TRBD2 (6 bases). CDR1 and CDR2 (germline): MNHEY, SVGAGI. This CDR3 has 12 amino acids. The CDR3 DNA reads TGTGCCAGCAGTGACTCTAGCGACGAGCAGTACTTC. Protein: CASSDSSDEQYF.

The chain couples TRBV2 to TRBJ2-1; 13 nucleotides align to TRBD2. V dropped 6 bases and J dropped 6; count of bases not matched to a gene: 5. The germline gives CDR1 SNHLY, CDR2 FYNNEI. The CDR3 is 15 amino acids. Here the CDR3 DNA reads TGTGCCAGCAGGGGACTAGCGGGAATGGCCAATGAGCAGTTCTTC. The encoded protein is CASRGLAGMANEQFF.

This chain links TRBV4-1 with TRBJ2-2; the D is unclear. In germline, CDR1 is MGHRA, CDR2 YSYEKL. The CDR3 length is 12 residues. Trimming shortened V by 0 bases and J by 4 bases, and 0 bases separated the two germline ends. DNA for the CDR3: TGCGCCAGCAGCCAAGACACCGGGGAGCTGTTTTTT. Amino acids: CASSQDTGELFF.

V gene TRBV28 combines with J gene TRBJ2-5; D not certain. The J call is uncertain, as TRBJ2-7 better fits the DNA end. The CDR3 runs to 15 residues. Germline CDR1 reads MDHEN; CDR2 reads SYDVKM. DNA for the CDR3: TGTGCCAGCAGCTGCCGACGCCGCGTAAGCTACGAGCAGTACTTC. This codes for CASSCRRRVSYEQYF.

The chain couples TRBV5-1 to TRBJ2-3; TRBD1 agrees at 8 bases. The CDR3 has 15 residues. Germline V gives CDR1 SGHRS, CDR2 YFSETQ. V shed 2 bases and J 2 bases; nucleotides not matched to a gene: 4. CDR3 sequence reads: CASSFRDRLTDTQYF. The CDR3 DNA reads as TGCGCCAGCAGCTTTAGGGACAGGCTCACAGATACGCAGTATTTT.

The rearrangement links TRBV13 to TRBJ2-2; D unclear. V lost 3 bases and J lost 2, with 13 bases in between. This CDR3 region has 16 residues. Germline V gene data show CDR1 as PRHDT and CDR2 as FYEKMQ (reference sequence). CDR3 sequence (DNA): TGTGCCAGCAGCTTTTGTGGGCAGCCCAACACCGGGGAGCTGTTTTTT. Protein: CASSFCGQPNTGELFF. Together with reference TRBV13 and TRBJ2-2, the CDR3 gives the full variable domain: AAGVIQSPRHLIKEKRETATLKCYPIPRHDTVYWYQQGPGQDPQFLISFYEKMQSDKGSIPDRFSAQQFSDYHSELNMSSLELGDSALYFCASSFCGQPNTGELFFGEGSRLTVL.

The chain combines TRBV6-5 with TRBJ2-7; 10 bases match TRBD2. J gave up 7 bases and V 3 bases, and 6 bases lay outside the gene matches. The germline gives CDR1 MNHEY, CDR2 SVGAGI. CDR3 length: 14 amino acids. The CDR3 DNA is TGTGCCAGCAGTTATGCTAGCGGGAGACCGGAGCAGTACTTC. The encoded protein is CASSYASGRPEQYF.

The J gene is TRBJ2-6, the V gene TRBV5-6, with D maybe TRBD2 (5 bases). The V gene's germline CDR1 is SGHDT and CDR2 YYEEEE. CDR3 length: 15 amino acids. Trimming took 4 bases from V and 2 from J, leaving 10 bases between them. The DNA for the CDR3 is TGTGCCAGCAGCGGCCGGGATGCTGGGGCCAACGTCCTGACTTTC. The encoded protein is CASSGRDAGANVLTF.

This clone has just a few counts. The chain links TRBV6-5 to TRBJ1-3; D is unclear. The V and J ends lost 4 bases and 0 bases respectively, with 10 bases between them. The germline V gene has CDR1 MNHEY and CDR2 SVGAGI. This CDR3 is 15 amino acids long. The CDR3 reads CASSSKGSSGNTIYF. The CDR3 DNA sequence: TGTGCCAGCAGTTCTAAGGGATCCTCTGGAAACACCATATATTTT.

This sequence joins TRBV28 and TRBJ2-1; D ambiguous. The CDR3 is 11 residues long. CDR1 is MDHEN and CDR2 is SYDVKM in the germline V gene. Trimming removed 5 bases from V and 10 bases from J, with 9 bases in between. In nucleotides, the CDR3 is TGTGCCAGCAGTCCCTCGGAGGAGCAGTTCTTC. It specifies CASSPSEEQFF.

The chain combines TRBV2 with TRBJ1-2; D may be TRBD1 (6 bases). The CDR3 totals 12 residues. Germline CDR1 SNHLY, CDR2 FYNNEI. V dropped 6 bases and J dropped 1 base, with 6 bases sitting between them. The CDR3: CASRDSNYGYTF. CDR3 sequence (DNA): TGTGCCAGCAGGGACAGTAACTATGGCTACACCTTC. Looking up the rest from reference TRBV2 and TRBJ1-2 gives the full variable domain: EPEVTQTPSHQVTQMGQEVILRCVPISNHLYFYWYRQILGQKVEFLVSFYNNEISEKSEIFDDQFSVERPDGSNFTLKIRSTKLEDSAMYFCASRDSNYGYTFGSGTRLTVV.